The clone carrying this TCR beta chain is a singleton in its sample. Original handling: Reference gene primer amplification gave nucleated cell count estimates. Profiling relied on immunoSEQ multiplex PCR, and the TCRdb table lists in-frame clones only, not all of them. That table is the source of V, J and clone size, and D and trimming were worked out from the DNA. The data contain approximately 77,000 clones, around 90% of them singletons. This sample was included in a study of blood T cell repertoires in COVID-19. On the study more broadly: Samples taken during acute and convalescent COVID-19 were collected in the United States, Italy and Spain.

V lost 4 bases to trimming and J lost 0 bases, with 12 bases between them. Germline values: CDR1 SGHTA, CDR2 FQGNSA. The CDR3 has 15 residues. This sequence joins TRBV7-2 and TRBJ1-1; the D gene is possibly TRBD1 (5 bases). The sample consisted of peripheral blood. The clonotype was recovered from a man in his fifties with active COVID-19. CDR3 nucleotide sequence: TGTGCCAGCAGCTCCTGGGACTACATGAACACTGAAGCTTTCTTT. It encodes CASSSWDYMNTEAFF.